The 23 T cell receptor beta chains below come from one sample, sequenced in a study of beta chain features in type 1 diabetes. TCRB transcripts that were expressed got sequenced, as all of the isolated RNA had been reverse transcribed. Method: immunoSEQ multiplex PCR; TCRdb's copy keeps in-frame clones and lacks some. The data hold 400,000 to 450,000 clones, with around 13% observed a single time. Sequenced input: naive CD4+ T cells from blood. These TCRs come from a man aged 25-40 years in good health.

The chain links TRBV7-9 to TRBJ2-1; D possibly corresponds to TRBD2 (5 bases). CDR3 length: 14 residues. The germline gives CDR1 SEHNR, CDR2 FQNEAQ (reference sequence). Trimming removed 7 bases from V and 6 bases from J, with 16 bases in between. The CDR3 coding sequence is TGTGCCAGCACCACCCTTAAGAGGGCCAATGAGCAGTTCTTC. This translates into CASTTLKRANEQFF.

This clone was counted between two and nine times. The chain recombines TRBV6-5 with TRBJ1-2; D call uncertain. Per the germline V gene, CDR1 is MNHEY and CDR2 is SVGAGI. The germline V and J ends were trimmed by 4 bases and 4 bases, with 13 bases remaining between them. The CDR3 has 14 residues. The CDR3 nucleotides read TGTGCCAGCAGTTCCTGGGCCGCTTCCTATGGCTACACCTTC. This encodes CASSSWAASYGYTF.

This chain joins TRBV21-1 and TRBJ2-7. TRBV21-1 is annotated as a pseudogene. The CDR3 sequence is 16 residues long. The CDR3 loop is CASSRKWAWSSYEQYV. The CDR3 bases are TGTGCCAGCAGCCGAAAGTGGGCCTGGAGCTCCTACGAGCAGTACGTC.

This clone was seen a few times. This chain uses TRBV7-2 with TRBJ2-2; TRBD1 matches 9 bases. CDR3 size: 16 residues. After removal of 5 bases from V and 7 bases from J, the junction contained 11 bases not matched to a gene. CDR1 is SGHTA, CDR2 FQGNSA, per germline. CDR3 coding DNA: TGTGCCAGCAGCCCGCCCGGGACAGGGACCTACGGGGAGCTGTTTTTT. Translation: CASSPPGTGTYGELFF.

With regard to this clone: The same CDR3 is also encoded by other DNA sequences in this sample. The chain couples TRBV20-1 to TRBJ2-3, with D perhaps TRBD2 (6 bases). V gave up 6 bases and J gave up 5 bases, with 9 bases separating them. In germline, CDR1 is DFQATT, CDR2 SNEGSKA (reference sequence). The CDR3 spans 11 residues. The CDR3 nucleotides read TGCAGTGCCCGGGGAGGAGATACGCAGTATTTT. It yields the protein CSARGGDTQYF.

This clone showed up just a few times. V is TRBV5-1 and J is TRBJ2-7, with D unclear. The V gene's germline CDR1 is SGHRS and CDR2 YFSETQ. Between the trimmed V and J ends, which lost 4 bases and 6 bases, there was a span of 8 bases. The CDR3 length is 11 residues. The CDR3 loop reads CASSRDTEQYF. The CDR3 DNA reads as TGCGCCAGCAGCCGAGACACCGAGCAGTACTTC.

This clone has a handful of counts. CDR3 in amino acids: CASRSWNQETQYF. The CDR3 DNA is TGTGCCAGCCGCTCATGGAATCAAGAGACCCAGTACTTC. The chain uses TRBV27 and TRBJ2-5; no reliable D call. This CDR3 comprises 13 residues. The V gene's germline CDR1 is MNHEY and CDR2 SMNVEV (reference sequence). The V and J ends lost 8 bases and 2 bases respectively, with 12 bases between them.

This clone was observed a few times. Other nucleotide sequences in the sample specify the same CDR3. V and J are TRBV5-4 and TRBJ2-5; D might be TRBD1 (6 bases). The CDR3 covers 15 residues. The germline V and J ends were trimmed by 4 bases and 5 bases, with 18 bases remaining between them. The germline CDR1 and CDR2 sequences are SGHNT and YYREEE (reference sequence). The chain's CDR3 is CASSPPGRQGETQYF. DNA of the CDR3: TGTGCCAGCAGCCCGCCGGGACGTCAGGGGGAGACCCAGTACTTC.

This sequence joins TRBV18 and TRBJ2-7, with TRBD2 identical over 8 bases. Germline values: CDR1 KGHSH, CDR2 LQKENI. This CDR3 is built from 15 residues. Trimming cost V 1 base and J 4 bases; bases outside gene matches: 6. The CDR3: CASSPLRTSRYEQYV. CDR3 nucleotides: TGTGCCAGCTCACCACTGCGGACTAGCCGGTACGAGCAGTACGTC.

CDR3 DNA: TGTGCCAGTGGGAGAGGCAATCAGCCCCAGCATTTT. This gives the protein CASGRGNQPQHF. The gene calls are TRBV2 and TRBJ1-5; no firm D call. From germline, CDR1 is SNHLY and CDR2 FYNNEI. V lost 9 bases and J lost 2, with 8 bases in between. The length of the CDR3 is 12 residues.

The chain links TRBV29-1 to TRBJ2-1, with 11 positions matching TRBD2. The CDR3 covers 15 residues. The germline gives CDR1 SQVTM, CDR2 ANQGSEA. Here the CDR3 reads CSFSGRARAYNEQFF. The CDR3 coding sequence is TGCAGTTTTAGCGGGAGGGCCCGTGCCTACAATGAGCAGTTCTTC.

This chain links TRBV5-4 with TRBJ2-4, with D hard to call. The ends were cut back, 4 bases at V and 0 bases at J, with 11 bases in the middle. This CDR3 has 15 amino acids. Germline CDR1 reads SGHNT; CDR2 reads YYREEE (reference sequence). The chain's CDR3 is CASSVDTLAKNIQYF. CDR3 bases: TGTGCCAGCAGCGTCGACACTCTAGCCAAAAACATTCAGTACTTC.

This clone was seen only a few times. This chain links TRBV2 with TRBJ1-5, with a weak D call TRBD1 (5 bases). Trimming pared 8 bases from V and 1 base from J, leaving 9 bases between. The CDR3 is 13 amino acids. CDR1 is SNHLY and CDR2 is FYNNEI in the germline V gene. The CDR3 is CASRTTSNQPQHF. For the CDR3, the DNA is TGTGCCAGCCGGACAACGAGCAATCAGCCCCAGCATTTT.

This clone has only a few counts. CDR3 bases: TGTGCCAGTAGTATGGTACAGGGAAAACCAGAGACCCAGTACTTC. This gives the protein CASSMVQGKPETQYF. The chain couples TRBV19 to TRBJ2-5; D might be TRBD1 (6 bases). Germline CDR1 is LNHDA and CDR2 is SQIVND (reference sequence). V shed 3 bases and J shed 4 bases, with 15 bases lying between them. The CDR3 runs to 15 residues.

The CDR3 here is CASSYSRGRVDTEAFF. The CDR3 DNA follows: TGTGCCAGCAGTTACTCGAGAGGGCGGGTGGACACTGAAGCTTTCTTT. This chain links TRBV6-5 with TRBJ1-1; no clear D gene. This CDR3 has 16 residues. CDR1 is MNHEY and CDR2 is SVGAGI in the germline V gene. Trimming stripped 0 bases from V and 3 bases from J, with 14 bases between.

This clone has only a few counts. The V call is TRBV25-1, the J call TRBJ1-6; no firm D call. Trimming pared 4 bases from V and 7 bases from J, leaving 8 bases between. CDR3 size: 13 residues. CDR1 is MGHDK and CDR2 is SYGVNS in the germline V gene. The CDR3 loop is CASSALVNSPLHF. CDR3 coding DNA: TGTGCCAGCAGTGCCCTCGTCAATTCACCCCTCCACTTT. The whole variable domain, remainder taken from reference TRBV25-1 and TRBJ1-6, is EADIYQTPRYLVIGTGKKITLECSQTMGHDKMYWYQQDPGMELHLIHYSYGVNSTEKGDLSSESTVSRIRTEHFPLTLESARPSHTSQYLCASSALVNSPLHFGNGTRLTVT.

This clone was counted a single time. This chain joins TRBV5-1 and TRBJ2-1; D uncertain. The CDR3 runs 15 residues. Deletions cut 1 base from V and 4 bases from J, with 12 bases between. Germline V gene data show CDR1 as SGHRS and CDR2 as YFSETQ. The CDR3: CASSLNRNLYNEQFF. The CDR3 DNA reads TGCGCCAGCAGCTTGAACAGAAACCTATACAATGAGCAGTTCTTC.

The chain is built from TRBV4-3 and TRBJ1-2, with D perhaps TRBD1 (6 bases). V lost 0 bases and J 0 bases, leaving 8 bases between the germline ends. The CDR3 length is 15 residues. Germline CDR1 and CDR2: LGHNA and YSLEER. CDR3 amino acids: CASSQETGPNYGYTF. CDR3 sequence (DNA): TGCGCCAGCAGCCAAGAAACAGGGCCTAACTATGGCTACACCTTC.

This clone turned up a few times. The identical CDR3 is also encoded by other nucleotide sequences in the sample. The rearrangement joins TRBV30 to TRBJ1-5; no clear D. Germline V gives CDR1 GTSNPN, CDR2 SVGIG (reference sequence). The V end was cut by 0 bases, the J end by 3 bases, with 6 bases between. The CDR3 sequence is 13 residues long. The CDR3 sequence is CAWSVQNNQPQHF. The DNA of the CDR3 is TGTGCCTGGAGTGTTCAGAACAATCAGCCCCAGCATTTT.

In the case of this clone: A junction end diverges from the germline sequence, so it may reflect a read error. This chain uses TRBV11-3 with TRBJ2-1, with 8 bases aligning to TRBD1. The germline gives CDR1 SGHNT, CDR2 YENEEA. This CDR3 contains 15 residues. This chain's CDR3 is CASSLDRGSYNEQFF. CDR3 coding DNA: TGTGCCAGCAGCCTAGACAGGGGCTCCTACAATGAGCAGTTCTTC.

This clone was recorded a few times. The chain combines TRBV2 with TRBJ1-5, with 10 nucleotides matching TRBD1. CDR3 length: 15 residues. Germline loops: CDR1 SNHLY, CDR2 FYNNEI. With V trimmed by 1 base and J by 6 bases, 3 bases remained unmatched. This chain's CDR3 is CASSEGGQGGQPQHF. The CDR3 DNA reads TGTGCCAGCAGTGAAGGAGGACAGGGGGGTCAGCCCCAGCATTTT.

This clone has only a few counts. The chain uses TRBV9 and TRBJ2-5; 10 nucleotides match TRBD2. Germline CDR1 is SGDLS and CDR2 is YYNGEE. The CDR3 loop spans 18 amino acids. With V trimmed by 6 bases and J by 1 base, 15 bases remained unmatched. The CDR3 sequence is CASTRGGLAGAFQETQYF. CDR3 in DNA: TGTGCCAGCACAAGGGGTGGGCTAGCGGGGGCGTTCCAAGAGACCCAGTACTTC.

This clone showed up just a few times. The chain links TRBV2 to TRBJ1-5; no firm D call. The V end was cut by 7 bases, the J end by 5 bases, with 12 bases between. CDR1 and CDR2 (germline): SNHLY, FYNNEI. CDR3 length: 13 residues. The CDR3 protein is CASTWEVDQPQHF. In DNA form, the CDR3 reads TGTGCCAGCACCTGGGAGGTTGATCAGCCCCAGCATTTT.